These 16 T cell receptor beta chains share one sample of origin, sequenced in a study of shared clonotypes between healthy human individuals. The naive CD8 subset, CD45RO-negative cells positively selected for CCR7, excluded terminally differentiated effector memory CD45RA+ cells. Produced via immunoSEQ multiplex PCR; TCRdb's table is partial and in-frame only. The table shows 2 million to 2.5 million clones, with under 95% occurring only once. Sequencing was done on a sample of naive CD8+ T cells from PBMCs. These receptors came from a man younger than 30 in good health. Some clones in this sample may be carry-over from other donors' samples.

The chain combines TRBV30 with TRBJ2-7; D remains ambiguous. V dropped 0 bases and J dropped 3 bases, with 6 bases sitting between them. Germline loops: CDR1 GTSNPN, CDR2 SVGIG (reference sequence). The CDR3 is made up of 12 amino acids. CDR3 bases: TGTGCCTGGAGTGTGAACTACTACGAGCAGTACTTC. Its translation is CAWSVNYYEQYF.

The chain recombines TRBV7-2 with TRBJ2-7; no clear D. Germline values: CDR1 SGHTA, CDR2 FQGNSA. The CDR3 contains 13 residues. Deletions cut 0 bases from V and 5 bases from J, with 8 bases between. Written as DNA, the CDR3 is TGTGCCAGCAGCTTAGCCTCCCCCCACGAGCAGTACTTC. Its protein product is CASSLASPHEQYF. Full variable domain (rest looked up from reference TRBV7-2 and TRBJ2-7): GAGVSQSPSNKVTEKGKDVELRCDPISGHTALYWYRQSLGQGLEFLIYFQGNSAPDKSGLPSDRFSAERTGGSVSTLTIQRTQQEDSAVYLCASSLASPHEQYFGPGTRLTVT.

A word on this clone: Within the sample, other DNA sequences also encode this same CDR3. The rearrangement uses TRBV27 and TRBJ2-2; D remains unclear. The germline gives CDR1 MNHEY, CDR2 SMNVEV (reference sequence). The CDR3 is 14 residues long. V was cut by 5 bases and J by 0 bases, with 7 bases left in between. This CDR3 reads CASSLTTNTGELFF. In DNA form, the CDR3 reads TGTGCCAGCAGTCTGACAACGAACACCGGGGAGCTGTTTTTT.

Points on this clone: The sample holds other DNA sequences that translate to the same CDR3. This rearrangement joins TRBV5-1 to TRBJ2-7; 8 positions match TRBD2. Losses at the gene ends were 4 bases for V and 5 bases for J; bases not matched to a gene: 8. Germline V gives CDR1 SGHRS, CDR2 YFSETQ. The CDR3 runs 14 residues. CDR3 DNA sequence: TGCGCCAGCAGCCCAAGCGGGAGTTGGGACGAGCAGTACTTC. Translating it yields CASSPSGSWDEQYF.

This chain uses TRBV10-1 with TRBJ2-1, with 7 bases matching TRBD2. V was clipped by 6 bases and J by 12 bases; unmatched bases: 20. This CDR3 contains 16 residues. In germline, CDR1 is WNHNN, CDR2 SYGVQD (reference sequence). Written as DNA, the CDR3 is TGCGCCAGCAGGCCTCGGCTAGCGGAGACTTTCCGTTGGCAGTTCTTC. This translates into CASRPRLAETFRWQFF.

This chain connects TRBV14 to TRBJ2-2; 7 bases are a match to TRBD1. The V and J ends lost 3 bases and 4 bases, in that order; junction bases with no gene match: 5. This CDR3 is 15 amino acids long. In germline, CDR1 is SGHDN, CDR2 FVKESK. CDR3 in amino acids: CASSHRTGTTGELFF. The CDR3 nucleotides read TGTGCCAGCAGCCACCGGACAGGAACCACCGGGGAGCTGTTTTTT.

The J gene is TRBJ1-2, the V gene TRBV19, with D tentatively TRBD1 (6 bases). Germline values: CDR1 LNHDA, CDR2 SQIVND (reference sequence). V was shortened by 6 bases and J by 2 bases, with 22 bases between the two germline ends. The CDR3 loop spans 17 amino acids. The CDR3 nucleotides read TGTGCCAGTAGCTGGGGGGACACCGAAACTACGAACTATGGCTACACCTTC. Protein product: CASSWGDTETTNYGYTF. Variable domain in full (rest from reference TRBV19 and TRBJ1-2): DGGITQSPKYLFRKEGQNVTLSCEQNLNHDAMYWYRQDPGQGLRLIYYSQIVNDFQKGDIAEGYSVSREKKESFPLTVTSAQKNPTAFYLCASSWGDTETTNYGYTFGSGTRLTVV.

V gene TRBV19 combines with J gene TRBJ2-7; D is uncertain. Trimming took off 5 bases at V and 2 bases at J, with 10 bases between the two ends. The CDR3 contains 13 residues. CDR1 and CDR2 from the germline V gene are LNHDA and SQIVND (reference sequence). The CDR3 loop is CASSATVAYEQYF. The CDR3 DNA follows: TGTGCCAGTAGTGCAACAGTCGCCTACGAGCAGTACTTC.

The rearrangement joins TRBV7-9 to TRBJ1-1; a weak D match, TRBD1 (6 bases). This CDR3 is built from 14 residues. CDR1 is SEHNR, CDR2 FQNEAQ, per germline (reference sequence). The V end was cut by 5 bases, the J end by 6 bases, with 16 bases between. The CDR3 loop reads CASSPPPGAPEAFF. DNA for the CDR3: TGTGCCAGCAGCCCACCGCCGGGGGCTCCTGAAGCTTTCTTT.

The V and J genes are TRBV9 and TRBJ1-2; D might be TRBD1 (5 bases). This CDR3 spans 13 amino acids. Trimming took 6 bases from V and 1 from J, leaving 10 bases between them. Germline CDR1 reads SGDLS; CDR2 reads YYNGEE. In DNA form, the CDR3 reads TGTGCCAGCACTCCTCAGGGTAACTATGGCTACACCTTC. Amino acid sequence: CASTPQGNYGYTF.

This rearrangement joins TRBV7-9 to TRBJ2-2, with TRBD1 matching over 10 bases. The CDR3 spans 15 residues. V trimming: 5 bases; J trimming: 9 bases; junction bases outside the gene matches: 9. Germline CDR1 is SEHNR and CDR2 is FQNEAQ (reference sequence). The CDR3 bases are TGTGCCAGCAGCCGGCCGGGACAGGGGTTACGGGAGCTGTTTTTT. It encodes CASSRPGQGLRELFF.

J is TRBJ2-2 and V is TRBV7-2; D gene ambiguous. The germline V and J ends were trimmed by 5 bases and 4 bases, with 8 bases remaining between them. This CDR3 has 13 amino acids. From germline, CDR1 is SGHTA and CDR2 FQGNSA. CDR3 loop: CASSPRRTGELFF. In DNA form, the CDR3 reads TGTGCCAGCAGCCCCCGCCGCACCGGGGAGCTGTTTTTT.

Of note for this clone: Distinct nucleotide sequences in the sample also encode this CDR3. J is TRBJ1-1 and V is TRBV27; D is unclear. Germline V CDR1 and CDR2: MNHEY, SMNVEV (reference sequence). V lost 0 bases and J lost 1, with 9 bases in between. The CDR3 spans 15 residues. CDR3 DNA sequence: TGTGCCAGCAGTTTATCGGTCGAGGGGAACACTGAAGCTTTCTTT. Translation: CASSLSVEGNTEAFF.

The CDR3 sequence is CASSDRRSNQPQHF. CDR3 sequence (DNA): TGTGCCAGCAGTGACAGACGGAGCAATCAGCCCCAGCATTTT. The J gene is TRBJ1-5, the V gene TRBV6-4, with D unclear. V lost 2 bases to trimming and J lost 1 base, with 6 bases between them. The CDR3 has 14 residues. Per the germline V gene, CDR1 is MRHNA and CDR2 is SNTAGT.

About this clone: Other DNA sequences of this sample code for an identical CDR3. J is TRBJ2-7 and V is TRBV2; no clear D gene. This CDR3 is 12 amino acids long. The V end lost 3 bases, the J end lost 2 bases, and 5 bases lay between the germline ends. Germline-derived CDR1 and CDR2 are SNHLY and FYNNEI. The CDR3 DNA reads TGTGCCAGCAGTGACAGAACCTACGAGCAGTACTTC. Translating gives CASSDRTYEQYF. The variable domain in full, with the rest retrieved from reference TRBV2 and TRBJ2-7, is EPEVTQTPSHQVTQMGQEVILRCVPISNHLYFYWYRQILGQKVEFLVSFYNNEISEKSEIFDDQFSVERPDGSNFTLKIRSTKLEDSAMYFCASSDRTYEQYFGPGTRLTVT.

The rearrangement uses TRBV6-1 and TRBJ1-5; D not certain. Germline assignment: CDR1 MNHNS and CDR2 SASEGT. CDR3 size: 15 residues. Trimming took off 3 bases at V and 0 bases at J, with 9 bases between the two ends. The CDR3 region has the DNA TGTGCCAGCAGTGACCAGTTTTATAGCAATCAGCCCCAGCATTTT. Translated, it gives CASSDQFYSNQPQHF.